The 24 T cell receptor beta chains below were found in one sample sequenced in a study of blood T cell repertoires in COVID-19. The data were produced by immunoSEQ multiplex PCR, yet TCRdb's version contains in-frame clones alone and is incomplete. This table has 100,000 or so clones, roughly 82% appearing once. Input material: peripheral blood. These TCRs come from a man between 65 and 85 years old with active or convalescent COVID-19.

This chain links TRBV21-1 with TRBJ2-3; the D call in the table, TRBD1, was not verified against the DNA. TRBV21-1 has pseudogene status. This CDR3 is 18 amino acids long. The CDR3 DNA follows: TGTGCCAGGGGCGGGACAGGGAAAGAAAGCTGGGGGCGGGATACGCAGTATTTT. Its protein product is CARGGTGKESWGRDTQYF.

V and J are TRBV6-2 or TRBV6-3 and TRBJ2-1; D perhaps matches TRBD1 (7 bases). The germline CDR1 and CDR2 sequences are MNHEY and SVGEGT. CDR3 length: 16 residues. V lost 2 bases to trimming and J lost 1 base, with 12 bases between them. The DNA of the CDR3 is TGTGCCAGCAGTTACACCGCAGGGGGGTCCTACAATGAGCAGTTCTTC. Residues: CASSYTAGGSYNEQFF.

The chain has TRBV11-2 and TRBJ2-5; a possible D gene is TRBD1 (5 bases). Between the trimmed V and J ends, which lost 5 bases and 2 bases, there was a span of 15 bases. This CDR3 spans 15 amino acids. Germline CDR1 reads SGHAT; CDR2 reads FQNNGV. CDR3 DNA: TGTGCCAGCAGCACCTTCGGCCAGGGACAAGAGACCCAGTACTTC. It specifies CASSTFGQGQETQYF.

This clone was found a few times. The V gene is TRBV11-2, the J gene TRBJ1-5, with no clear D. Per germline, CDR1 SGHAT and CDR2 FQNNGV. The length of the CDR3 is 14 residues. Deletions cut 1 base from V and 7 bases from J, with 11 bases between. The CDR3: CASSLVAGKQPQHF. The CDR3 DNA reads as TGTGCCAGCAGCTTAGTGGCAGGAAAACAGCCCCAGCATTTT.

This chain links TRBV6-5 with TRBJ2-1; D gene unclear. Per germline, CDR1 MNHEY and CDR2 SVGAGI. V was trimmed by 2 bases and J by 7 bases, leaving 9 bases between them. There are 13 residues in the CDR3. For the CDR3, the DNA is TGTGCCAGCAGTTACGTAGCAAGGAATGAGCAGTTCTTC. This translates into CASSYVARNEQFF.

This clone was seen a few times. V usage is TRBV7-2 and J usage is TRBJ1-5, with D perhaps TRBD1 (6 bases). The V end was cut by 8 bases, the J end by 1 base, with 15 bases between. Germline V gene sequence: CDR1 SGHTA, CDR2 FQGNSA. This CDR3 comprises 15 residues. The CDR3 DNA is TGTGCCAGCGCCTATACAGGGAGAAGCAATCAGCCCCAGCATTTT. This gives the protein CASAYTGRSNQPQHF.

This sequence joins TRBV29-1 and TRBJ2-1; D gene unclear. The V end lost 3 bases, the J end lost 0 bases, and 6 bases lay between the germline ends. The germline V gene encodes CDR1 SQVTM and CDR2 ANQGSEA. This CDR3 has 13 residues. CDR3 sequence (DNA): TGCAGCGTTGATCACAGCTCCTACAATGAGCAGTTCTTC. Amino acid sequence: CSVDHSSYNEQFF.

The V gene is TRBV27, the J gene TRBJ2-6; 13 bases are shared with TRBD2. J lost 0 bases, V lost 0 bases, and 8 bases had no gene match. Germline V gene lookup returns CDR1 MNHEY and CDR2 SMNVEV (reference sequence). This CDR3 comprises 21 residues. CDR3 residues: CASSLSRLAGGPASGANVLTF. Written as DNA, the CDR3 is TGTGCCAGCAGTTTATCGAGACTAGCGGGGGGCCCAGCCTCTGGGGCCAACGTCCTGACTTTC.

The chain combines TRBV19 with TRBJ1-5; D perhaps matches TRBD1 (6 bases). Looked up from germline, CDR1 is LNHDA and CDR2 is SQIVND (reference sequence). This CDR3 comprises 13 residues. V lost 8 bases, J lost 3 bases, and 11 bases lay in between. CDR3 sequence (DNA): TGTGCCAGTGCGGACAGATACAATCAGCCCCAGCATTTT. Encoded protein: CASADRYNQPQHF. Full variable domain (missing parts from reference TRBV19 and TRBJ1-5): DGGITQSPKYLFRKEGQNVTLSCEQNLNHDAMYWYRQDPGQGLRLIYYSQIVNDFQKGDIAEGYSVSREKKESFPLTVTSAQKNPTAFYLCASADRYNQPQHFGDGTRLSIL.

V is TRBV7-9 and J is TRBJ2-1; 8 bases line up with TRBD2. V shed 11 bases, J shed 1 base, and the junction held 13 bases outside the gene matches. The CDR3 runs 16 residues. Germline values: CDR1 SEHNR, CDR2 FQNEAQ (reference sequence). The CDR3 DNA is TGTGCCGCCTACCCCCGTGCGGGGGGATCCTACAATGAGCAGTTCTTC. Protein product: CAAYPRAGGSYNEQFF.

Written as DNA, the CDR3 is TGTGCCAGCAGCCGCGGGGGGAGCTCCTACGAGCAGTACTTC. Amino acid sequence: CASSRGGSSYEQYF. The J gene is TRBJ2-7, the V gene TRBV11-2; TRBD2 matches at 8 bases. V lost 5 bases to trimming and J lost 0 bases; unmatched junction nucleotides: 3. CDR3 size: 14 residues. Germline CDR1 is SGHAT and CDR2 is FQNNGV.

This sequence joins TRBV27 and TRBJ2-1; the match to TRBD1 covers 10 bases. With 3 bases clipped from V and 6 bases from J, the junction kept 5 bases outside the gene matches. The germline V gene encodes CDR1 MNHEY and CDR2 SMNVEV (reference sequence). The CDR3 extends over 15 amino acids. The CDR3 protein is CASSFRTGGVNEQFF. CDR3 nucleotide sequence: TGTGCCAGCAGTTTCCGGACAGGGGGGGTCAATGAGCAGTTCTTC.

The genes are TRBV5-1 and TRBJ2-4; D may be TRBD1 (5 bases). Per germline, CDR1 SGHRS and CDR2 YFSETQ. There are 13 residues in the CDR3. The V end was cut by 3 bases, the J end by 8 bases, with 12 bases between. CDR3 protein: CASSSTDTDIQYF. The CDR3 DNA follows: TGCGCCAGCAGCTCGACGGACACTGACATTCAGTACTTC.

The V call is TRBV6-5, the J call TRBJ1-1; D is unclear. With 5 bases removed from V and 0 bases from J, the gap between germline ends came to 13 bases. This CDR3 has 15 amino acids. Germline lookup yields CDR1 MNHEY and CDR2 SVGAGI. The chain's CDR3 is CASSPLGGMNTEAFF. As DNA, the CDR3 is TGTGCCAGCAGTCCACTTGGAGGGATGAACACTGAAGCTTTCTTT.

The chain uses TRBV19 and TRBJ1-1, with D perhaps matching TRBD1 (5 bases). The CDR3 sequence is 16 residues long. Trimming shortened V by 7 bases and J by 0 bases, and 18 bases separated the two germline ends. The germline CDR1 and CDR2 sequences are LNHDA and SQIVND (reference sequence). The CDR3 reads CASKREWGSMNTEAFF. Written as DNA, the CDR3 is TGTGCCAGTAAAAGGGAATGGGGCAGCATGAACACTGAAGCTTTCTTT.

The chain employs TRBV4-1 and TRBJ2-5; TRBD1 agrees at 8 bases. CDR1 is MGHRA and CDR2 is YSYEKL in the germline V gene. The CDR3 contains 16 residues. After removal of 2 bases from V and 4 bases from J, the junction contained 9 bases not matched to a gene. The CDR3, as DNA: TGCGCCAGCAGCCAAAATGGCAGGGGGCAGCGAGAGACCCAGTACTTC. This translates into CASSQNGRGQRETQYF.

The genes are TRBV12-3 or TRBV12-4 and TRBJ2-4; 8 bases match TRBD1. Unmatched junction bases numbered 13, after V lost 5 bases and J lost 16 bases. This CDR3 is 13 amino acids long. The CDR3 sequence: CASSPPGRGPFYF. DNA for the CDR3: TGTGCCAGCAGTCCCCCGGGCAGGGGGCCCTTTTACTTC.

The rearrangement joins TRBV9 to TRBJ1-2; no clear D. V was pared by 2 bases and J by 7 bases, with 15 bases between. Germline CDR1 and CDR2: SGDLS and YYNGEE. This CDR3 has 14 amino acids. CDR3 in DNA: TGTGCCAGCAGCGTGGGGAGGGAGTACGCTGGCTACACCTTC. Amino acid sequence: CASSVGREYAGYTF.

The chain has TRBV19 and TRBJ2-3; D unresolved. Trimming cost V 3 bases and J 3 bases, with 7 bases left between them. The germline gives CDR1 LNHDA, CDR2 SQIVND (reference sequence). The CDR3 covers 13 residues. The CDR3 here is CASSITETDTQYF. For the CDR3, the DNA is TGTGCCAGTAGTATTACAGAAACAGATACGCAGTATTTT.

The V and J genes are TRBV6-5 and TRBJ1-1, with 8 nucleotides matching TRBD1. V lost 6 bases and J lost 5; bases outside the gene matches: 8. Germline values: CDR1 MNHEY, CDR2 SVGAGI. This CDR3 region has 14 residues. This chain's CDR3 is CASSRTGLRTEAFF. The DNA for the CDR3 is TGTGCCAGCAGCCGGACAGGGCTCAGGACTGAAGCTTTCTTT.

The chain is built from TRBV6-4 and TRBJ1-2, with D unclear. V shed 8 bases and J shed 5 bases, with 12 bases lying between them. Germline values: CDR1 MRHNA, CDR2 SNTAGT. This CDR3 is 12 amino acids long. As DNA, the CDR3 is TGTGCCAGCCCCCGTAGAGGGTATGGCTACACCTTC. This codes for CASPRRGYGYTF.

This clone was counted a single time. The chain has TRBV29-1 and TRBJ1-2, with D hard to call. V lost 3 bases and J lost 7, with 9 bases in between. CDR1 and CDR2 (germline): SQVTM, ANQGSEA. The CDR3 has 11 residues. The CDR3 is CSVEGMSGYTF. The CDR3 DNA sequence: TGCAGCGTTGAGGGCATGAGTGGCTACACCTTC.

The chain uses TRBV29-1 and TRBJ2-5, with D possibly TRBD2 on 6 matching bases. Germline V lookup: CDR1 SQVTM, CDR2 ANQGSEA. The V end was cut by 6 bases, the J end by 9 bases, with 17 bases between. This CDR3 contains 12 residues. The CDR3 region has the DNA TGCAGCGTAAAGGACCCCGGGGAGGCCCAGTACTTC. It translates to CSVKDPGEAQYF.

The genes are TRBV10-1 and TRBJ2-7; TRBD2 aligns across 13 bases. V lost 6 bases, J lost 5 bases, and 7 bases stayed unmatched. The CDR3 extends over 15 amino acids. Germline CDR1 and CDR2: WNHNN and SYGVQD (reference sequence). Written as DNA, the CDR3 is TGCGCCAGCAGAGCCGGGACTAGCGGGGTTGACGAGCAGTACTTC. It specifies CASRAGTSGVDEQYF.